Shown below are 6 T cell receptor beta chains from a single sample sequenced in a study of cytomegalovirus exposure and HLA in healthy donors. The PCR had 60 Vbeta and 13 Jbeta primers. The assay was immunoSEQ multiplex PCR, and TCRdb's table has in-frame clones only and misses some. This repertoire shows 150,000 or so clones, about 76% found once; its top ten account for 6% to 8.5%. Material: PBMCs. These receptors were collected from a man aged 25-40 years in good health and CMV-seropositive.

The chain is built from TRBV11-3 and TRBJ2-7; D remains ambiguous. Trimming left V 5 bases short and J 2 bases short, with 10 bases between. CDR3 length equals 13 residues. CDR1 and CDR2 from the germline V gene are SGHNT and YENEEA. The CDR3: CASSLGGTYEQYF. The DNA of the CDR3 is TGTGCCAGCAGCCTAGGCGGTACCTACGAGCAGTACTTC. The whole variable domain, remainder taken from reference TRBV11-3 and TRBJ2-7, is EAGVVQSPRYKIIEKKQPVAFWCNPISGHNTLYWYLQNLGQGPELLIRYENEEAVDDSQLPKDRFSAERLKGVDSTLKIQPAELGDSAVYLCASSLGGTYEQYFGPGTRLTVT.

The chain recombines TRBV7-3 with TRBJ2-2; TRBD1 matches at 8 bases. CDR3 length: 16 residues. CDR1 is SGHTA, CDR2 FQGTGA, per germline. V shed 2 bases, J shed 5 bases, and the junction held 7 bases outside the gene matches. CDR3: CASSLSQGAGTGELFF. The CDR3 bases are TGTGCCAGCAGCTTATCCCAGGGGGCGGGGACCGGGGAGCTGTTTTTT.

The V and J genes are TRBV4-1 and TRBJ2-2; D is undetermined. Germline V gene lookup returns CDR1 MGHRA and CDR2 YSYEKL. This CDR3 region has 13 residues. Trimming took off 8 bases at V and 1 base at J, with 8 bases between the two ends. The CDR3 DNA sequence: TGCGCCAGCGCGGCACAGAACACCGGGGAGCTGTTTTTT. Its protein product is CASAAQNTGELFF.

This rearrangement joins TRBV5-7 to TRBJ2-7, with 9 nucleotides matching TRBD2. TRBV5-7 carries the ORF label, with uncertain function. The CDR3 is made up of 16 amino acids. Trimming removed 2 bases from V and 8 bases from J; junction bases left unmatched: 14. CDR3 sequence reads: CASSFSVSGGRLKQYF. In nucleotides, the CDR3 is TGTGCCAGCAGCTTCAGTGTAAGCGGGGGGCGCCTCAAGCAGTACTTC.

This sequence joins TRBV29-1 and TRBJ2-7; D is perhaps TRBD2 (6 bases). The germline V gene has CDR1 SQVTM and CDR2 ANQGSEA. V lost 7 bases and J lost 0, with 13 bases in between. This CDR3 has 13 residues. The CDR3 nucleotides read TGCAGCGGGGGGGAGTCGGGCTCCTACGAGCAGTACTTC. As protein: CSGGESGSYEQYF.

The V and J genes are TRBV18 and TRBJ2-7, with 8 bases lining up with TRBD1. The CDR3 covers 16 residues. Germline trimming cut 4 bases from V and 5 bases from J; bases unmatched to any gene: 13. The germline V gene encodes CDR1 KGHSH and CDR2 LQKENI. CDR3 coding DNA: TGTGCCAGCTCACGGTCAGCTCAGGGGGCGCGCAACGAGCAGTACTTC. This codes for CASSRSAQGARNEQYF.